The 20 T cell receptor beta chains listed next were all sequenced from one sample in a study of cytomegalovirus exposure and HLA in healthy donors. Vbeta (60) and Jbeta (13) primers were used in the PCR. The repertoire was sequenced with immunoSEQ multiplex PCR; TCRdb's copy has only in-frame clones and lacks some. The table includes 100,000 to 130,000 clones, roughly 73% detected once. The source material was PBMCs. Receptor source: a man aged 25-45 years in good health and CMV-seronegative.

The gene calls are TRBV28 and TRBJ2-3, with D possibly TRBD2 on 5 matching bases. The CDR3 consists of 11 residues. With 7 bases removed from V and 6 bases from J, the gap between germline ends came to 8 bases. Germline V gives CDR1 MDHEN, CDR2 SYDVKM. CDR3 bases: TGTGCCAGCACCTCGGGGGATACGCAGTATTTT. Translation: CASTSGDTQYF.

This clone appeared a few times. The rearrangement uses TRBV28 and TRBJ2-7, with 9 bases identical to TRBD1. The V and J ends lost 8 bases and 4 bases, in that order; junction bases with no gene match: 12. This CDR3 is 15 amino acids long. Germline values: CDR1 MDHEN, CDR2 SYDVKM. The CDR3 DNA sequence: TGTGCCAGCGGCACCCTCGGACAGGGGACGTACGAGCAGTACTTC. This translates into CASGTLGQGTYEQYF.

V is TRBV29-1 and J is TRBJ1-1; D remains unclear. Between the trimmed V and J ends, which lost 5 bases and 0 bases, there was a span of 7 bases. The CDR3 length is 12 residues. The germline gives CDR1 SQVTM, CDR2 ANQGSEA. The CDR3 is CSVRHMNTEAFF. The CDR3 DNA sequence: TGCAGCGTTAGACACATGAACACTGAAGCTTTCTTT.

The J gene is TRBJ2-1, the V gene TRBV1; the table assigns TRBD2, which was not confirmed against the DNA. TRBV1 is tagged as a pseudogene. This CDR3 spans 18 amino acids. Here the CDR3 DNA reads TGCACCAGCAGCCAAGATGAGCTCCTCGGGGGCTCCTACAATGAGCAGTTCTTC. It codes for CTSSQDELLGGSYNEQFF.

The CDR3 loop reads CASSQGDIRYEQYF. CDR3 coding DNA: TGTGCCAGCAGTCAGGGGGACATTCGATACGAGCAGTACTTC. V and J are TRBV28 and TRBJ2-7, with 7 nucleotides matching TRBD1. The V segment lost 5 bases and the J segment 4 bases; nucleotides outside the gene matches: 8. Germline assignment: CDR1 MDHEN and CDR2 SYDVKM. This CDR3 is built from 14 residues. Looking up the rest from reference TRBV28 and TRBJ2-7 gives the full variable domain: DVKVTQSSRYLVKRTGEKVFLECVQDMDHENMFWYRQDPGLGLRLIYFSYDVKMKEKGDIPEGYSVSREKKERFSLILESASTNQTSMYLCASSQGDIRYEQYFGPGTRLTVT.

The CDR3 DNA reads TGTGCCAGCAGCCGGGGGGGCCAGGGAGGTGAAAAACTGTTTTTT. It specifies CASSRGGQGGEKLFF. The chain has TRBV11-2 and TRBJ1-4; possible D gene TRBD1, 6 bases. Germline CDR1 and CDR2: SGHAT and FQNNGV. The V end lost 5 bases, the J end lost 7 bases, and 17 bases lay between the germline ends. The CDR3 is 15 residues long.

CDR3 coding DNA: TGCGCCAGCAGCCAGGTCAGCGGAGACCTCCAGGAGACCCAGTACTTC. Encoded protein: CASSQVSGDLQETQYF. The chain has TRBV4-1 and TRBJ2-5; tentatively, D is TRBD2 (5 bases). The CDR3 sequence is 16 residues long. From germline, CDR1 is MGHRA and CDR2 YSYEKL. V shed 3 bases and J shed 5 bases, with 19 bases lying between them.

The chain recombines TRBV5-1 with TRBJ2-1; TRBD2 might be the D (5 bases). V shed 4 bases and J shed 7 bases, with 24 bases lying between them. Looked up from germline, CDR1 is SGHRS and CDR2 is YFSETQ. The CDR3 runs to 17 residues. In DNA, the CDR3 is TGCGCCAGCAGCCGGCGGCTAGCCCTGGGTATTACAAATGAGCAGTTCTTC. Amino acids: CASSRRLALGITNEQFF.

The J gene is TRBJ2-1, the V gene TRBV2; 11 nucleotides align to TRBD2. After removal of 10 bases from V and 7 bases from J, the junction contained 9 bases not matched to a gene. Germline V gene sequence: CDR1 SNHLY, CDR2 FYNNEI. The length of the CDR3 is 14 residues. CDR3 sequence: CATQGGLAVNEQFF. In DNA form, the CDR3 reads TGTGCCACCCAGGGGGGACTAGCGGTAAATGAGCAGTTCTTC.

This CDR3 is CASSLAQSTNEKLFF. CDR3 bases: TGCGCCAGCAGCTTGGCTCAGTCAACTAATGAAAAACTGTTTTTT. This chain links TRBV5-1 with TRBJ1-4, with no clear D. CDR1 and CDR2 from the germline V gene are SGHRS and YFSETQ. The CDR3 extends over 15 amino acids. V lost 0 bases and J lost 0, with 6 bases in between.

The V and J genes are TRBV29-1 and TRBJ2-5; 8 nucleotides line up with TRBD2. V gave up 0 bases and J gave up 5 bases; unmatched junction bases: 5. CDR3 length equals 14 residues. CDR1 is SQVTM and CDR2 is ANQGSEA in the germline V gene. The CDR3 sequence is CSVEDPAGEETQYF. CDR3 bases: TGCAGCGTTGAAGATCCAGCGGGAGAGGAGACCCAGTACTTC.

The rearrangement links TRBV9 to TRBJ2-7; 11 bases agree with TRBD2. Germline assignment: CDR1 SGDLS and CDR2 YYNGEE. Trimming cost V 3 bases and J 0 bases; bases outside gene matches: 2. The CDR3 runs 15 residues. The CDR3 DNA sequence: TGTGCCAGCAGCGAAGGGACTAGCGGCTCCTACGAGCAGTACTTC. It is translated as CASSEGTSGSYEQYF. The full variable domain, with the rest looked up from reference TRBV9 and TRBJ2-7, is DSGVTQTPKHLITATGQRVTLRCSPRSGDLSVYWYQQSLDQGLQFLIQYYNGEERAKGNILERFSAQQFPDLHSELNLSSLELGDSALYFCASSEGTSGSYEQYFGPGTRLTVT.

This chain uses TRBV6-1 with TRBJ2-1, with D maybe TRBD2 (5 bases). The CDR3 has 15 amino acids. Trimming took 8 bases from V and 2 from J, leaving 16 bases between them. The germline gives CDR1 MNHNS, CDR2 SASEGT. The CDR3 protein is CASREPQYPYNEQFF. The CDR3 DNA sequence: TGTGCCAGCCGGGAACCGCAATACCCCTACAATGAGCAGTTCTTC.

The CDR3 DNA reads as TGTGCCAGCACCAAGCATGGGGGGGGAAGCAATGAGCAGTTCTTC. It translates to CASTKHGGGSNEQFF. The V call is TRBV6-5, the J call TRBJ2-1, with 7 bases lining up with TRBD2. Germline V CDR1 and CDR2: MNHEY, SVGAGI. V lost 7 bases to trimming and J lost 6 bases; unmatched junction nucleotides: 12. The CDR3 totals 15 residues.

This chain connects TRBV5-1 to TRBJ2-7; no reliable D call. CDR1 is SGHRS and CDR2 is YFSETQ in the germline V gene. The V end lost 1 base, the J end lost 2 bases, and 10 bases lay between the germline ends. This CDR3 contains 14 residues. The CDR3 sequence is CASSLSSEAYEQYF. DNA for the CDR3: TGCGCCAGCAGCTTGTCTAGTGAGGCCTACGAGCAGTACTTC.

The chain joins TRBV2 to TRBJ2-2; a weak D match, TRBD2 (5 bases). From germline, CDR1 is SNHLY and CDR2 FYNNEI. V dropped 1 base and J dropped 5 bases, with 20 bases sitting between them. The CDR3 contains 18 residues. CDR3 region: CASSEGGEDPTGTGELFF. In DNA, the CDR3 is TGTGCCAGCAGTGAAGGGGGTGAGGACCCAACGGGGACCGGGGAGCTGTTTTTT.

This chain connects TRBV6-6 to TRBJ2-5; 9 bases align to TRBD1. The CDR3 totals 15 residues. CDR1 and CDR2 from the germline V gene are MNHNY and SVGAGI (reference sequence). V gave up 5 bases and J gave up 5 bases; unmatched junction bases: 9. This CDR3 is CASSPDRGYGETQYF. The CDR3 coding sequence is TGTGCCAGCAGTCCCGACAGGGGGTATGGTGAGACCCAGTACTTC.

The chain links TRBV7-3 to TRBJ1-2, with 7 bases aligning to TRBD1. Germline CDR1 SGHTA, CDR2 FQGTGA. The V segment lost 5 bases and the J segment 3 bases; nucleotides outside the gene matches: 3. This CDR3 comprises 13 residues. The CDR3 nucleotides read TGTGCCAGCAGCCCCGGGACAGACTATGGCTACACCTTC. Protein product: CASSPGTDYGYTF.

This chain uses TRBV27 with TRBJ2-2; 13 positions agree with TRBD2. V lost 4 bases and J lost 3; bases outside the gene matches: 11. Germline loops: CDR1 MNHEY, CDR2 SMNVEV (reference sequence). The CDR3 is 19 residues long. The CDR3 spells CASSSPGTSGAGHTGELFF. The CDR3 nucleotides read TGTGCCAGCAGTTCTCCAGGGACTAGCGGGGCCGGACACACCGGGGAGCTGTTTTTT.

The chain carries TRBV27 and TRBJ2-7; 8 positions agree with TRBD1. From germline, CDR1 is MNHEY and CDR2 SMNVEV (reference sequence). V was clipped by 2 bases and J by 2 bases; unmatched bases: 2. The CDR3 totals 14 residues. The CDR3 region is CASSLPDRAYEQYF. Here the CDR3 DNA reads TGTGCCAGCAGTTTACCGGACAGGGCCTACGAGCAGTACTTC.